These 13 T cell receptor beta chains were sequenced from one sample in a study of long-term antiretroviral therapy in people with HIV. Sequencing relied on immunoSEQ assay v3.0, run at survey level. TCRdb's copy holds only in-frame clones and misses some; the assay was immunoSEQ multiplex PCR. This sample has approximately 20,000 clones, with approximately 86% found just once. The source was unsorted PBMCs, collected 2.1 years after starting antiretroviral therapy. The receptors were gathered from a man aged 18 to 29 with HIV.

The chain joins TRBV7-9 to TRBJ1-4; D is ambiguous. Trimming shortened V by 3 bases and J by 2 bases, and 10 bases separated the two germline ends. Germline CDR1 SEHNR, CDR2 FQNEAQ (reference sequence). The CDR3 spans 15 residues. CDR3 residues: CASSFEGGTNEKLFF. The CDR3 DNA reads as TGTGCCAGCAGCTTTGAGGGAGGTACTAATGAAAAACTGTTTTTT. Supplemented by reference TRBV7-9 and TRBJ1-4, the full variable domain reads DTGVSQNPRHKITKRGQNVTFRCDPISEHNRLYWYRQTLGQGPEFLTYFQNEAQLEKSRLLSDRFSAERPKGSFSTLEIQRTEQGDSAMYLCASSFEGGTNEKLFFGSGTQLSVL.

The chain joins TRBV30 to TRBJ2-7; D is uncertain. The V end lost 0 bases, the J end lost 7 bases, and 10 bases lay between the germline ends. This CDR3 spans 12 amino acids. The germline V gene has CDR1 GTSNPN and CDR2 SVGIG (reference sequence). CDR3 residues: CAWSVSLREQYF. The CDR3 DNA follows: TGTGCCTGGAGTGTTTCTCTACGAGAGCAGTACTTC.

The V call is TRBV10-3, the J call TRBJ2-6; D remains ambiguous. Germline loops: CDR1 ENHRY, CDR2 SYGVKD. The CDR3 loop spans 14 amino acids. V gave up 4 bases and J gave up 1 base, with 5 bases separating them. CDR3 amino acids: CAISGSSGANVLTF. The CDR3, as DNA: TGTGCCATCAGTGGGAGTTCTGGGGCCAACGTCCTGACTTTC.

The J gene is TRBJ2-5, the V gene TRBV19; maybe TRBD2 (5 bases). This CDR3 contains 12 residues. V lost 8 bases to trimming and J lost 5 bases, with 12 bases between them. The germline V gene has CDR1 LNHDA and CDR2 SQIVND (reference sequence). The CDR3 region has the DNA TGTGCCAGTGGCCAGAGGGCGGAGACCCAGTACTTC. Protein product: CASGQRAETQYF. Together with reference TRBV19 and TRBJ2-5, the CDR3 gives the full variable domain: DGGITQSPKYLFRKEGQNVTLSCEQNLNHDAMYWYRQDPGQGLRLIYYSQIVNDFQKGDIAEGYSVSREKKESFPLTVTSAQKNPTAFYLCASGQRAETQYFGPGTRLLVL.

The count of this clone is one. This chain connects TRBV7-2 to TRBJ2-1; 7 bases map to TRBD2. From germline, CDR1 is SGHTA and CDR2 FQGNSA. Trimming took 1 base from V and 11 from J; bases not matched to a gene: 11. The CDR3 is 15 amino acids. CDR3 DNA sequence: TGTGCCAGCAGCTTAGAGGCGGGGGAACATCAAAAGCAGTTCTTC. Protein product: CASSLEAGEHQKQFF.

The chain carries TRBV15 and TRBJ1-1; D perhaps matches TRBD1 (5 bases). CDR1 and CDR2 (germline): LNHNV, YYDKDF (reference sequence). This CDR3 contains 15 residues. Trimming cost V 6 bases and J 0 bases, with 14 bases left between them. In nucleotides, the CDR3 is TGTGCCACCAGTCCAGGGTTCTCGCTGAACACTGAAGCTTTCTTT. Translated, it gives CATSPGFSLNTEAFF.

The chain employs TRBV29-1 and TRBJ2-7; 7 bases agree with TRBD1. This CDR3 region has 12 residues. In germline, CDR1 is SQVTM, CDR2 ANQGSEA. Trimming took 7 bases from V and 3 from J; bases not matched to a gene: 6. CDR3 nucleotides: TGCAGCGCCGGGGACAGCCGCTACGAGCAGTACTTC. Translating it yields CSAGDSRYEQYF.

This clone came up once. The chain links TRBV11-2 to TRBJ1-6; D gene unclear. This CDR3 has 13 residues. CDR1 SGHAT and CDR2 FQNNGV come from the germline V gene. V lost 5 bases and J 4 bases, leaving 6 bases between the germline ends. The CDR3 DNA reads TGTGCCAGCAGCCCCGGTTATAATTCACCCCTCCACTTT. It yields the protein CASSPGYNSPLHF.

Comment on this clone: Germline and junction disagree at one end, which may indicate a read error. Different DNA sequences within this sample yield the same CDR3. V and J are TRBV10-2 and TRBJ2-7; D unresolved. Germline CDR1 reads WSHSY; CDR2 reads SAAADI. The CDR3 totals 11 residues. The CDR3 DNA sequence: TGCGCCAGCAGCGACTCCTATGAGCAGTACTTC. Translating it yields CASSDSYEQYF.

The V and J genes are TRBV30 and TRBJ2-7, with a weak D call TRBD1 (6 bases). This CDR3 has 15 residues. V was pared by 2 bases and J by 3 bases, with 17 bases between. From germline, CDR1 is GTSNPN and CDR2 SVGIG (reference sequence). CDR3 amino acids: CAWSTWTAVGYEQYF. CDR3 coding DNA: TGTGCCTGGAGTACATGGACAGCCGTAGGCTACGAGCAGTACTTC.

This rearrangement joins TRBV11-2 to TRBJ2-7, with a tentative D call TRBD1 (6 bases). The V end lost 5 bases, the J end lost 7 bases, and 15 bases lay between the germline ends. CDR1 SGHAT and CDR2 FQNNGV come from the germline V gene. The CDR3 covers 13 residues. The CDR3 protein is CASSRLGAREQYF. The CDR3 DNA reads as TGTGCCAGCAGCCGTCTGGGGGCGCGAGAGCAGTACTTC.

This chain connects TRBV7-9 to TRBJ2-2; D remains ambiguous. The CDR3 is made up of 13 amino acids. Trimming shortened V by 5 bases and J by 0 bases, and 4 bases separated the two germline ends. The germline CDR1 and CDR2 sequences are SEHNR and FQNEAQ (reference sequence). CDR3 amino acids: CASSPSNTGELFF. DNA of the CDR3: TGTGCCAGCAGCCCCTCGAACACCGGGGAGCTGTTTTTT.

This chain uses TRBV5-6 with TRBJ1-1; no reliable D call. Trimming left V 0 bases short and J 6 bases short, with 9 bases between. The CDR3 sequence is 13 residues long. Germline V gene sequence: CDR1 SGHDT, CDR2 YYEEEE. CDR3 sequence reads: CASSLANAAEAFF. For the CDR3, the DNA is TGTGCCAGCAGCTTGGCCAACGCGGCTGAAGCTTTCTTT.